This T cell receptor (beta chain) was identified during a study of shared clonotypes between healthy human individuals. Sequencing was at deep level. Evenly divided among several immunoSEQ plates was the genomic DNA of each subset. Sorted-subset replicate PCR reactions contained roughly 200 ng DNA, corresponding to tens of thousands of T cell genomes. How the authors handled the data: Sequence data from immunoSEQ were junction-only and lacked quality scores; consequently, filtering differed. Only in-frame clones appear in the TCRdb table, and some are missing; sequencing was by immunoSEQ multiplex PCR. The D gene and trimming were derived from the DNA, and the V and J assignments and clone size from that table. The data show about 2.3 million clones, with around 92% seen just once and approximately 0.39% held by the top ten. Source material: naive CD4+ T cells from PBMCs. Described subset: CD45RA+ positively selected. The receptor comes from a man aged 18 to 30 in good health. Some clones in this sample may be carry-over from other donors' samples.

CDR3 sequence reads: CASSPKREQFF. CDR3 DNA: TGTGCCAGCAGCCCGAAGCGGGAGCAGTTCTTC. The chain has TRBV11-2 and TRBJ2-1; maybe TRBD2 (5 bases). The CDR3 runs to 11 residues. CDR1 and CDR2 from the germline V gene are SGHAT and FQNNGV. Trimming shortened V by 5 bases and J by 10 bases, and 9 bases separated the two germline ends.